The entry below gives a single TCR beta chain sequence along with its context. The sample comes from a study of STAT5B mutations in CD4+ large granular lymphocyte leukemia. The V gene's germline CDR1 is SGDLS and CDR2 YYNGEE. The length of the CDR3 is 16 residues. J lost 2 bases, V lost 3 bases, and 10 bases had no gene match. Repertoires were generated with immunoSEQ multiplex PCR, while TCRdb's copy carries only in-frame clones and drops some. The table shows 30,000 to 35,000 clones, with 69% occurring only once. This clonotype was obtained from a human donor in good health. The chain combines TRBV9 with TRBJ2-7, with 8 positions matching TRBD2. The sample consisted of CD4+ T cells from blood buffy coats. CDR3 loop: CASSDRSGAMTYEQYF. The CDR3 DNA sequence: TGTGCCAGCAGCGACCGTAGCGGGGCTATGACCTACGAGCAGTACTTC.